A single sample gave rise to the 23 T cell receptor beta chains below, sequenced in a study of CD8+CD57+ T cells in acquired aplastic anemia. Template material for TCR beta VDJ and CDR3 profiling consisted of genomic DNA. Using its own MiXCR run on the reads, TCRdb lists one record per CDR3 protein. The table shows about 160,000 distinct CDR3 sequences, with 45% to 55% occurring only once. Patients who underwent sequencing had shown CD8+CD57+ cell expansion by flow cytometry. The sample consisted of sorted CD4+, CD8+, or CD8+CD57+ T cells (not recorded which) from PBMCs. The origin of the receptors is a human donor with aplastic anemia.

V usage is TRBV19 and J usage is TRBJ2-2, with 9 bases aligning to TRBD1. V gave up 3 bases and J gave up 3 bases; unmatched junction bases: 8. The CDR3 spans 17 residues. Germline CDR1 reads LNHDA; CDR2 reads SQIVND (reference sequence). The CDR3 here is CASSIPPDRGDTGELFF. The DNA for the CDR3 is TGTGCCAGTAGTATCCCCCCTGACAGGGGGGACACCGGGGAGCTGTTTTTT.

This clonotype was recorded a few times. This chain links TRBV2 with TRBJ1-2; D might be TRBD1 (5 bases). Germline loops: CDR1 SNHLY, CDR2 FYNNEI. The CDR3 totals 14 residues. The ends were cut back, 7 bases at V and 0 bases at J, with 12 bases in the middle. CDR3 loop: CASMGREANYGYTF. The CDR3 DNA is TGTGCCAGCATGGGCAGGGAGGCTAACTATGGCTACACCTTC.

The V call is TRBV5-5, the J call TRBJ1-4; tentative D call: TRBD1 (6 bases). The germline gives CDR1 SGHKS, CDR2 YYEKEE (reference sequence). The CDR3 is 15 amino acids. Trimming cost V 4 bases and J 3 bases, with 13 bases left between them. CDR3 DNA: TGTGCCAGCAGCAGGAACAGGGACCCTAATGAAAAACTGTTTTTT. It translates to CASSRNRDPNEKLFF.

At least ten counts were recorded for this clonotype. This chain joins TRBV7-2 and TRBJ2-1, with D perhaps TRBD2 (6 bases). The CDR3 extends over 10 amino acids. Germline CDR1 reads SGHTA; CDR2 reads FQGNSA. The V end lost 3 bases, the J end lost 12 bases, and 6 bases lay between the germline ends. In DNA, the CDR3 is TGTGCCAGCAGCTTCGGGGGGCAGTTCTTC. This gives the protein CASSFGGQFF.

The chain uses TRBV20-1 and TRBJ1-5; D unresolved. Germline assignment: CDR1 DFQATT and CDR2 SNEGSKA (reference sequence). The CDR3 length is 16 residues. Trimming pared 6 bases from V and 3 bases from J, leaving 21 bases between. The CDR3 DNA is TGCAGTGCCAGAAGGTTGGGCATTGTTGACAATCAGCCCCAGCATTTT. It encodes CSARRLGIVDNQPQHF.

This clonotype was picked up one time. The rearrangement joins TRBV19 to TRBJ2-7; no definite D call. V lost 2 bases and J lost 4, with 9 bases in between. The CDR3 extends over 13 amino acids. CDR1 is LNHDA, CDR2 SQIVND, per germline (reference sequence). CDR3 sequence reads: CASSIQLGYEQYF. The CDR3 region has the DNA TGTGCCAGTAGTATACAGTTAGGGTACGAGCAGTACTTC.

At least ten counts were recorded for this clonotype. The V and J genes are TRBV3-1 and TRBJ1-1, with unresolved D. CDR3 length: 13 residues. Germline V lookup: CDR1 LGHDT, CDR2 YNNKEL (reference sequence). V lost 1 base, J lost 6 bases, and 9 bases lay in between. In DNA form, the CDR3 reads TGTGCCAGCAGCCAAGCAATAAGAGCTGAAGCTTTCTTT. It yields the protein CASSQAIRAEAFF.

This clonotype was detected only once. Relative to the germline gene, one junction end is altered; a read error may explain this. The V gene is TRBV3-1, the J gene TRBJ1-3, with unresolved D. CDR3 size: 16 residues. Germline V gives CDR1 LGHDT, CDR2 YNNKEL (reference sequence). The CDR3 is CASSSNPGSRANTMYF. The CDR3 bases are TGTGCCAGCAGTTCAAACCCGGGTTCCCGGGCCAACACCATGTATTTT.

This chain links TRBV19 with TRBJ1-1; no clear D gene. CDR1 LNHDA and CDR2 SQIVND come from the germline V gene (reference sequence). With 2 bases removed from V and 1 base from J, the gap between germline ends came to 14 bases. This CDR3 spans 16 amino acids. CDR3 DNA sequence: TGTGCCAGTAGTATATCCCTCCAGATGGGGAACACTGAAGCTTTCTTT. Translated, it gives CASSISLQMGNTEAFF.

This clonotype was detected once. V and J are TRBV7-9 and TRBJ1-2; D gene ambiguous. This CDR3 has 15 residues. Trimming removed 2 bases at V and 3 bases at J, with 13 bases between. The V gene's germline CDR1 is SEHNR and CDR2 FQNEAQ (reference sequence). CDR3 nucleotide sequence: TGTGCCAGCAGCTTACGGGCAGAAGCTTACTATGGCTACACCTTC. This sequence encodes CASSLRAEAYYGYTF.

On this clonotype itself: A much larger clone lies a single base off, so this may be a read error. The J gene is TRBJ1-1, the V gene TRBV11-3, with D possibly matching TRBD1 (6 bases). There are 14 residues in the CDR3. Trimming shortened V by 10 bases and J by 6 bases, and 21 bases separated the two germline ends. Germline V lookup: CDR1 SGHNT, CDR2 YENEEA. This CDR3 is CATAPQGRDPEAFF. For the CDR3, the DNA is TGTGCCACCGCACCACAGGGAAGGGATCCTGAAGCTTTCTTT.

With respect to this clonotype: Its ends do not fully match the called genes, so a read error is possible. This chain joins TRBV15 and TRBJ2-5; 7 nucleotides match TRBD2. The germline gives CDR1 LNHNV, CDR2 YYDKDF (reference sequence). This CDR3 spans 16 amino acids. DNA for the CDR3: TGTGCCACCGGCAGGGTCCATGGGGGGGGTGGCGAGACCCAGTACTTC. It is translated as CATGRVHGGGGETQYF. Full variable domain (outside the CDR3, taken from reference TRBV15 and TRBJ2-5): DAMVIQNPRYQVTQFGKPVTLSCSQTLNHNVMYWYQQKSSQAPKLLFHYYDKDFNNEADTPDNFQSRRPNTSFCFLDIRSPGLGDTAMYLCATGRVHGGGGETQYFGPGTRLLVL.

The genes are TRBV10-3 and TRBJ2-3, with TRBD1 as a possible D gene (8 bases). The CDR3 contains 15 residues. Trimming pared 10 bases from V and 2 bases from J, leaving 19 bases between. From germline, CDR1 is ENHRY and CDR2 SYGVKD. CDR3 nucleotides: TGTGCCACGGGGGGAGGACAGGGTAACACAGATACGCAGTATTTT. It encodes CATGGGQGNTDTQYF.

There are many counts of this clonotype. CDR3 protein: CASSVDVQQPNYGYTF. The CDR3 region has the DNA TGTGCCAGCAGCGTAGATGTGCAGCAACCTAACTATGGCTACACCTTC. The gene calls are TRBV9 and TRBJ1-2; no firm D call. The CDR3 runs to 16 residues. Trimming pared 0 bases from V and 0 bases from J, leaving 12 bases between. CDR1 and CDR2 (germline): SGDLS, YYNGEE.

This rearrangement joins TRBV20-1 to TRBJ2-6; tentative D call: TRBD1 (5 bases). The CDR3 contains 13 residues. The germline V gene has CDR1 DFQATT and CDR2 SNEGSKA (reference sequence). V gave up 7 bases and J gave up 5 bases, with 12 bases separating them. CDR3 nucleotides: TGCAGTGTCCAGGGATTCCGGGCCAACGTCCTGACTTTC. Translated, it gives CSVQGFRANVLTF.

This clonotype appeared many times. V usage is TRBV20-1 and J usage is TRBJ2-7; no firm D call. The germline V gene has CDR1 DFQATT and CDR2 SNEGSKA (reference sequence). V lost 0 bases, J lost 6 bases, and 15 bases lay in between. The CDR3 sequence is 14 residues long. The CDR3, as DNA: TGCAGTGCTAGAGATATCGGAGAGACGGGCGAGCAGTACTTC. As protein: CSARDIGETGEQYF.

This clonotype appeared many times. The chain joins TRBV6-5 to TRBJ1-2; TRBD1 is a possible D gene (5 bases). CDR1 MNHEY and CDR2 SVGAGI come from the germline V gene. This CDR3 is 14 amino acids long. Trimming left V 0 bases short and J 6 bases short, with 11 bases between. Here the CDR3 DNA reads TGTGCCAGCAGTTACTCTGGGGGGGGGAATGGCTACACCTTC. It yields the protein CASSYSGGGNGYTF.

As regards this clonotype: This may arise from a read error, as a much more abundant clone is one base away. The chain combines TRBV13 with TRBJ2-7; 7 bases agree with TRBD1. Germline CDR1 is PRHDT and CDR2 is FYEKMQ (reference sequence). The CDR3 contains 15 residues. V lost 0 bases to trimming and J lost 7 bases; unmatched junction nucleotides: 9. For the CDR3, the DNA is TGTGCCAGCAGCTTAGGATCACAGGGGTTCGGTGAGCAGTACTTC. This encodes CASSLGSQGFGEQYF.

This clonotype has a count of ten or more. V usage is TRBV10-3 and J usage is TRBJ2-7; 7 bases are shared with TRBD1. Germline V lookup: CDR1 ENHRY, CDR2 SYGVKD. After removal of 10 bases from V and 2 bases from J, the junction contained 5 bases not matched to a gene. The CDR3 loop spans 12 amino acids. The CDR3 is CAKDRVTYEQYF. CDR3 coding DNA: TGTGCCAAAGACAGGGTAACCTACGAGCAGTACTTC.

In the case of this clonotype: Germline and junction disagree at one end, which may indicate a read error. The gene calls are TRBV24-1 and TRBJ2-3; D is possibly TRBD1 (6 bases). This CDR3 has 20 residues. Per germline, CDR1 KGHDR and CDR2 SFDVKD. CDR3 region: CATSDLTHLSGAQLHDTQCF. In DNA form, the CDR3 reads TGTGCCACCAGTGATTTGACTCATTTATCAGGGGCACAATTGCACGATACGCAGTGTTTT.

This clonotype has at least ten counts. This rearrangement joins TRBV7-8 to TRBJ2-1; TRBD2 agrees at 7 bases. J gave up 1 base and V 5 bases, and 8 bases lay outside the gene matches. The CDR3 is 16 residues long. The germline gives CDR1 SGHVS, CDR2 FQNEAQ. In nucleotides, the CDR3 is TGTGCCAGCAGCGGGGGGGAGGGGACTTCCTACAATGAGCAGTTCTTC. This codes for CASSGGEGTSYNEQFF.

This clonotype occurred many times. The J gene is TRBJ2-7, the V gene TRBV19, with a weak D call TRBD2 (5 bases). The germline V gene encodes CDR1 LNHDA and CDR2 SQIVND (reference sequence). The CDR3 consists of 15 residues. Trimming took 1 base from V and 12 from J, leaving 22 bases between them. The CDR3 DNA reads TGTGCCAGTAGTATAGTTTTCCAAGGAGCCACTAGATGGTACTTC. Translation gives CASSIVFQGATRWYF.

As for this clonotype: A junction boundary mismatches the germline segment, possibly from a read error. In DNA form, the CDR3 reads TGTGCTAGCAGCTTAGTTCGAGACAGGGCCCATGGGGAACACCGGGGAGCTGTTTTT. Amino acid sequence: CASSLVRDRAHGEHRGAVF. The rearrangement links TRBV7-6 to TRBJ2-2; TRBD1 agrees at 7 bases. The CDR3 covers 19 residues. Germline values: CDR1 SGHVS, CDR2 FNYEAQ.